This T cell receptor beta chain was documented in a study of blood T cell repertoires in COVID-19. This clone was counted a single time. The CDR3 extends over 18 amino acids. The V gene's germline CDR1 is SGHVS and CDR2 FQNEAQ. J lost 0 bases, V lost 5 bases, and 11 bases had no gene match. Sequenced by immunoSEQ multiplex PCR; TCRdb stores in-frame clones only, minus some. The profile shows 100,000 to 150,000 clones, roughly nine tenths of them singletons. Sequences were obtained from peripheral blood. The sequence came from a man aged 50-60 years with active COVID-19. The chain couples TRBV7-8 to TRBJ2-1, with 9 bases that match TRBD2. The CDR3 sequence: CASSRGRGTSHSYNEQFF. The CDR3 DNA reads TGTGCCAGCAGCCGAGGGCGGGGGACTAGCCACTCCTACAATGAGCAGTTCTTC.